This passage covers 14 T cell receptor beta chains from one sample sequenced in a study of blood T cell repertoires in COVID-19. The data were produced by immunoSEQ multiplex PCR, yet TCRdb's version contains in-frame clones alone and is incomplete. This sample carries 85,000 to 95,000 clones, 80% to 90% of them seen once, and the ten largest clones take 6% to 9.5%. Sequencing used peripheral blood. These TCRs come from a human donor with acute or convalescent COVID-19. The donor label of this sample is uncertain.

This clone was counted only a few times. The chain has TRBV10-3 and TRBJ2-7, with D perhaps matching TRBD1 (6 bases). Germline V lookup: CDR1 ENHRY, CDR2 SYGVKD. V gave up 6 bases and J gave up 3 bases, with 24 bases separating them. This CDR3 comprises 17 residues. The CDR3 DNA follows: TGTGCCATCAGGACTTTAGGGGGTAAAGGGACAAACTACGAGCAGTACTTC. Translation: CAIRTLGGKGTNYEQYF.

The chain uses TRBV7-9 and TRBJ2-3; no firm D call. This CDR3 is built from 14 residues. Germline V gene lookup returns CDR1 SEHNR and CDR2 FQNEAQ (reference sequence). V lost 5 bases and J 8 bases, leaving 17 bases between the germline ends. The CDR3 nucleotides read TGTGCCAGCAGCACCGGTCTCAACGGAGTTACGCAGTATTTT. It encodes CASSTGLNGVTQYF.

The table lists this clone with a count of one. The chain couples TRBV7-2 to TRBJ2-1, with 7 positions matching TRBD1. The J segment lost 3 bases and the V segment lost 1 base, leaving 3 bases of the junction unmatched. Germline V lookup: CDR1 SGHTA, CDR2 FQGNSA. CDR3 length: 15 amino acids. CDR3 coding DNA: TGTGCCAGCAGCTTAGAGGCAGGGGGCTACAATGAGCAGTTCTTC. This gives the protein CASSLEAGGYNEQFF.

The chain recombines TRBV28 with TRBJ2-4; a possible D gene is TRBD1 (6 bases). The V gene lost 4 bases and the J gene lost 7 bases, with 14 bases spanning the gap. The CDR3 has 14 amino acids. Germline-derived CDR1 and CDR2 are MDHEN and SYDVKM. The CDR3 here is CASSSTGRFNIQYF. CDR3 in DNA: TGTGCCAGCAGTTCGACAGGACGGTTTAACATTCAGTACTTC.

V and J are TRBV2 and TRBJ1-2, with D unclear. V shed 4 bases and J shed 5 bases, with 11 bases lying between them. Germline loops: CDR1 SNHLY, CDR2 FYNNEI. The CDR3 length is 13 residues. The CDR3 loop reads CASSVDNFYGYTF. In DNA, the CDR3 is TGTGCCAGCAGTGTTGACAACTTTTATGGCTACACCTTC.

This chain connects TRBV10-3 to TRBJ1-1, with D perhaps matching TRBD1 (5 bases). This CDR3 contains 12 residues. The germline CDR1 and CDR2 sequences are ENHRY and SYGVKD. Trimming took off 9 bases at V and 1 base at J, with 9 bases between the two ends. The CDR3 spells CAIRQTNTEAFF. The CDR3 region has the DNA TGTGCCATTCGACAGACGAACACTGAAGCTTTCTTT.

This clone was seen only once. This chain joins TRBV18 and TRBJ1-1; 8 bases line up with TRBD1. V was pared by 2 bases and J by 2 bases, with 10 bases of the junction left unmatched. The CDR3 totals 17 residues. Germline loops: CDR1 KGHSH, CDR2 LQKENI. Written as DNA, the CDR3 is TGTGCCAGCTCACCAAAATTACAGGGGGAAAGCAACACTGAAGCTTTCTTT. Translation gives CASSPKLQGESNTEAFF.

V and J are TRBV13 and TRBJ1-2; D might be TRBD1 (6 bases). Per the germline V gene, CDR1 is PRHDT and CDR2 is FYEKMQ (reference sequence). V was cut by 5 bases and J by 4 bases, with 17 bases left in between. There are 15 residues in the CDR3. In nucleotides, the CDR3 is TGTGCCAGCAGCAGTGCTTCACAGGGACGCTATGGCTACACCTTC. Translation: CASSSASQGRYGYTF.

The chain carries TRBV4-1 and TRBJ1-1; the D gene is possibly TRBD1 (6 bases). Trimming left V 1 base short and J 0 bases short, with 9 bases between. The CDR3 sequence is 15 residues long. Germline CDR1 MGHRA, CDR2 YSYEKL. The CDR3 DNA sequence: TGCGCCAGCAGCCAAGGGGACAACATGAACACTGAAGCTTTCTTT. It encodes CASSQGDNMNTEAFF.

The chain employs TRBV6-2 or TRBV6-3 and TRBJ1-5; D perhaps matches TRBD1 (5 bases). The CDR3 runs to 15 residues. Germline assignment: CDR1 MNHEY and CDR2 SVGEGT. Trimming pared 0 bases from V and 1 base from J, leaving 7 bases between. The CDR3 is CASSYSQGSNQPQHF. In nucleotides, the CDR3 is TGTGCCAGCAGTTACTCCCAGGGAAGCAATCAGCCCCAGCATTTT.

J is TRBJ1-4 and V is TRBV7-7; TRBD1 matches 7 bases. This CDR3 region has 15 residues. J lost 5 bases, V lost 5 bases, and 8 bases had no gene match. In germline, CDR1 is SSHAT, CDR2 FNYEAQ (reference sequence). CDR3 residues: CASSATGQANEKLFF. In DNA form, the CDR3 reads TGTGCCAGCAGCGCTACCGGACAGGCAAATGAAAAACTGTTTTTT.

The V call is TRBV5-8, the J call TRBJ1-2, with D possibly TRBD1 on 6 matching bases. The V end lost 2 bases, the J end lost 0 bases, and 17 bases lay between the germline ends. The CDR3 contains 17 residues. Per the germline V gene, CDR1 is SGHTS and CDR2 is YDEGEE. CDR3 coding DNA: TGTGCCAGCAGCTTAGCGGACAGACTTAACACTAACTATGGCTACACCTTC. It is translated as CASSLADRLNTNYGYTF.

J is TRBJ2-1 and V is TRBV11-3; D perhaps matches TRBD2 (5 bases). The germline gives CDR1 SGHNT, CDR2 YENEEA. V lost 5 bases to trimming and J lost 0 bases, with 11 bases between them. CDR3 length: 15 residues. CDR3 sequence reads: CASSLRTGSYNEQFF. The CDR3 nucleotides read TGTGCCAGCAGCCTACGGACTGGCTCCTACAATGAGCAGTTCTTC.

V is TRBV19 and J is TRBJ2-7; 10 positions match TRBD1. The V and J ends lost 4 bases and 2 bases, in that order; junction bases with no gene match: 5. The CDR3 is made up of 15 amino acids. Germline CDR1 reads LNHDA; CDR2 reads SQIVND (reference sequence). The CDR3 protein is CASSSGTGVPYEQYF. CDR3 DNA sequence: TGTGCCAGTAGTAGTGGGACAGGGGTCCCCTACGAGCAGTACTTC.